This entry describes one TCR beta chain. The method was immunoSEQ multiplex PCR; TCRdb's version includes in-frame clones alone and lacks a portion of them. The table includes tens of thousands of clones, 80% to 90% detected once. This sample was taken from a study of blood T cell repertoires in COVID-19. Input material: peripheral blood. The receptor comes from a human donor in a cohort sampled during active COVID-19.

The CDR3 reads CASSQQRATDTQYF. In DNA form, the CDR3 reads TGTGCCAGCAGCCAGCAGCGTGCCACAGATACGCAGTATTTT. This rearrangement joins TRBV7-3 to TRBJ2-3; D call uncertain. V lost 5 bases to trimming and J lost 2 bases, with 11 bases between them. The CDR3 totals 14 residues. Germline CDR1 SGHTA, CDR2 FQGTGA.